The 29 T cell receptor beta chains below all came from one sample that was sequenced in a study of blood T cell repertoires in COVID-19. Some clones are missing from TCRdb's copy, which holds only in-frame ones; the method was immunoSEQ multiplex PCR. The data hold roughly 360,000 clones, with 80% to 85% observed a single time. Sequences were obtained from PBMCs or T cells enriched from blood (not recorded which). These receptors all come from a woman between 50 and 59 years old who had recovered from COVID-19.

This sequence joins TRBV5-4 and TRBJ1-2, with D tentatively TRBD1 (6 bases). Germline CDR1 SGHNT, CDR2 YYREEE (reference sequence). Trimming pared 6 bases from V and 6 bases from J, leaving 18 bases between. The CDR3 consists of 14 residues. For the CDR3, the DNA is TGTGCCAGCACCCGAGGGGGGGGCGCGGATGGCTACACCTTC. It is translated as CASTRGGGADGYTF.

The rearrangement uses TRBV6-5 and TRBJ2-5; tentatively, D is TRBD2 (5 bases). V lost 5 bases, J lost 2 bases, and 12 bases lay in between. The CDR3 sequence is 14 residues long. Germline CDR1 is MNHEY and CDR2 is SVGAGI. CDR3 sequence (DNA): TGTGCCAGCAGTCCGAGCGGAAGACAAGAGACCCAGTACTTC. Its translation: CASSPSGRQETQYF.

V usage is TRBV2 and J usage is TRBJ1-3; 7 bases map to TRBD1. V was pared by 5 bases and J by 2 bases, with 6 bases of the junction left unmatched. The CDR3 is made up of 15 amino acids. Per germline, CDR1 SNHLY and CDR2 FYNNEI. This CDR3 reads CASSKDRPTGNTIYF. The CDR3 bases are TGTGCCAGCAGTAAGGACAGGCCAACTGGAAACACCATATATTTT.

V gene TRBV6-5 combines with J gene TRBJ2-6, with D perhaps TRBD1 (6 bases). Per germline, CDR1 MNHEY and CDR2 SVGAGI. CDR3 length: 15 residues. Trimming shortened V by 6 bases and J by 1 base, and 10 bases separated the two germline ends. The CDR3 is CASSFRGSGANVLTF. The CDR3 nucleotides are TGTGCCAGCAGCTTCAGGGGTTCTGGGGCCAACGTCCTGACTTTC.

The CDR3 region is CASSISWTGTVSGNTIYF. The CDR3 DNA is TGTGCCAGTAGTATCTCCTGGACAGGGACTGTCTCTGGAAACACCATATATTTT. The gene calls are TRBV19 and TRBJ1-3, with 8 bases fitting TRBD1. Looked up from germline, CDR1 is LNHDA and CDR2 is SQIVND (reference sequence). CDR3 size: 18 residues. Losses at the gene ends were 3 bases for V and 0 bases for J; bases not matched to a gene: 10.

This clone has a handful of counts. This chain links TRBV30 with TRBJ1-1; 7 nucleotides line up with TRBD1. Germline V gives CDR1 GTSNPN, CDR2 SVGIG (reference sequence). The CDR3 covers 14 residues. J gave up 6 bases and V 0 bases, and 7 bases lay outside the gene matches. The CDR3 DNA is TGTGCCTGGAGTGTGAGGGGGCTGAGGGCTGAAGCTTTCTTT. Its translation: CAWSVRGLRAEAFF. The full variable domain, rest sourced from reference TRBV30 and TRBJ1-1, is SQTIHQWPATLVQPVGSPLSLECTVEGTSNPNLYWYRQAAGRGLQLLFYSVGIGQISSEVPQNLSASRPQDRQFILSSKKLLLSDSGFYLCAWSVRGLRAEAFFGQGTRLTVV.

This chain links TRBV3-1 (or the pseudogene TRBV3-2) with TRBJ1-2; D gene unclear. CDR1 and CDR2 (germline): LGHDT, YNNKEL (reference sequence). Trimming took off 3 bases at V and 8 bases at J, with 10 bases between the two ends. CDR3 size: 12 residues. The CDR3 DNA follows: TGTGCCAGCAGCCACCGGGTTGGAGGCTACACCTTC. It yields the protein CASSHRVGGYTF.

The CDR3 region is CASSPARGGQFF. CDR3 bases: TGTGCCAGCAGCCCGGCTCGGGGTGGGCAGTTCTTC. V is TRBV12-3 or TRBV12-4 and J is TRBJ2-1; tentatively, D is TRBD2 (5 bases). This CDR3 contains 12 residues. V lost 6 bases and J lost 12, with 15 bases in between.

This sequence joins TRBV9 and TRBJ1-1, with TRBD1 matching 9 bases. The CDR3 consists of 15 residues. Losses at the gene ends were 4 bases for V and 4 bases for J; bases not matched to a gene: 8. The germline V gene has CDR1 SGDLS and CDR2 YYNGEE. The CDR3 protein is CASSLSQGAGTEAFF. CDR3 nucleotide sequence: TGTGCCAGCAGCCTATCACAGGGGGCCGGCACTGAAGCTTTCTTT.

This clone was seen more than once but under ten times. V gene TRBV12-3 or TRBV12-4 combines with J gene TRBJ1-2; D is ambiguous. V shed 5 bases and J shed 7 bases, with 8 bases lying between them. This CDR3 contains 11 residues. In DNA, the CDR3 is TGTGCCAGCAGTCAGGTCCCTGGCTACACCTTC. It yields the protein CASSQVPGYTF.

V and J are TRBV2 and TRBJ1-2, with D possibly matching TRBD1 (5 bases). The CDR3 covers 15 residues. Germline CDR1 is SNHLY and CDR2 is FYNNEI. Trimming removed 7 bases at V and 7 bases at J, with 22 bases between. CDR3 amino acids: CASTPQGSLVGGYTF. DNA for the CDR3: TGTGCCAGCACCCCCCAGGGCAGCCTTGTAGGTGGCTACACCTTC.

CDR3 bases: TGTGCCAGCAACGGACAGGGCAATTCACCCCTCCACTTT. Amino acid sequence: CASNGQGNSPLHF. The chain carries TRBV3-1 (or the pseudogene TRBV3-2) and TRBJ1-6; 8 bases are shared with TRBD1. This CDR3 contains 13 residues. Trimming removed 7 bases from V and 7 bases from J; junction bases left unmatched: 3. Germline CDR1 and CDR2: LGHDT and YNNKEL (reference sequence).

This clone appeared a few times. The chain has TRBV7-9 and TRBJ2-7; 13 bases match TRBD2. Trimming cost V 4 bases and J 6 bases; bases outside gene matches: 3. The CDR3 loop spans 14 amino acids. Germline V gene lookup returns CDR1 SEHNR and CDR2 FQNEAQ (reference sequence). The CDR3 spells CASSSRLAGGEQYF. As DNA, the CDR3 is TGTGCCAGCAGCTCGAGACTAGCGGGGGGCGAGCAGTACTTC.

This clone was seen a few times. The rearrangement links TRBV13 to TRBJ2-7; TRBD1 matches 9 bases. This CDR3 comprises 15 residues. Germline lookup yields CDR1 PRHDT and CDR2 FYEKMQ (reference sequence). V gave up 4 bases and J gave up 6 bases; unmatched junction bases: 10. This chain's CDR3 is CASSSYRDREGEQYF. CDR3 DNA: TGTGCCAGCAGCTCATACCGGGACAGGGAGGGCGAGCAGTACTTC.

The chain has TRBV4-3 and TRBJ1-2; perhaps TRBD1 as D (6 bases). Trimming removed 4 bases from V and 4 bases from J, with 16 bases in between. The CDR3 runs 15 residues. Germline CDR1 LGHNA, CDR2 YSLEER. This chain's CDR3 is CASSPEGGPLYGYTF. CDR3 sequence (DNA): TGCGCCAGCAGCCCAGAGGGGGGTCCCCTCTATGGCTACACCTTC.

This clone was seen just once. This rearrangement joins TRBV19 to TRBJ2-7; D perhaps matches TRBD2 (6 bases). CDR3 length equals 13 residues. Trimming left V 3 bases short and J 2 bases short, with 8 bases between. Germline assignment: CDR1 LNHDA and CDR2 SQIVND (reference sequence). The CDR3 here is CASSMGLPYEQYF. The CDR3 coding sequence is TGTGCCAGTAGTATGGGACTTCCCTACGAGCAGTACTTC.

J is TRBJ1-1 and V is TRBV6-5, with TRBD1 matching over 7 bases. V shed 5 bases, J shed 8 bases, and the junction held 8 bases outside the gene matches. The CDR3 spans 13 residues. CDR1 and CDR2 from the germline V gene are MNHEY and SVGAGI. The CDR3 nucleotides are TGTGCCAGCAGTAAGCCGGGGACAGAGGAAGCTTTCTTT. This translates into CASSKPGTEEAFF.

This rearrangement joins TRBV7-6 to TRBJ2-1, with D hard to call. V dropped 1 base and J dropped 0 bases, with 16 bases sitting between them. In germline, CDR1 is SGHVS, CDR2 FNYEAQ. The length of the CDR3 is 18 residues. The CDR3 coding sequence is TGTGCCAGCAGCTTAGGTGCCAGTCCTCTCAGCTCCTACAATGAGCAGTTCTTC. Protein: CASSLGASPLSSYNEQFF.

This chain joins TRBV5-1 and TRBJ2-3; 12 bases agree with TRBD2. After removal of 3 bases from V and 3 bases from J, the junction contained 11 bases not matched to a gene. CDR1 is SGHRS and CDR2 is YFSETQ in the germline V gene. The CDR3 runs 18 residues. CDR3 nucleotides: TGCGCCAGCAGCTCGTGGAAACTAGCGGGGGGCGCAACAGATACGCAGTATTTT. Its protein is CASSSWKLAGGATDTQYF.

V and J are TRBV6-5 and TRBJ1-1; TRBD1 agrees at 9 bases. The CDR3 is 14 residues long. CDR1 is MNHEY and CDR2 is SVGAGI in the germline V gene. Unmatched junction bases numbered 5, after V lost 2 bases and J lost 7 bases. Here the CDR3 reads CASSYGQGRVEAFF. CDR3 DNA sequence: TGTGCCAGCAGTTACGGACAGGGGCGGGTTGAAGCTTTCTTT.

V gene TRBV19 combines with J gene TRBJ2-2; 13 nucleotides align to TRBD2. CDR3 length: 16 amino acids. CDR1 and CDR2 from the germline V gene are LNHDA and SQIVND (reference sequence). After removal of 4 bases from V and 5 bases from J, the junction contained 4 bases not matched to a gene. The CDR3 loop reads CASSTRLAGGTGELFF. CDR3 in DNA: TGTGCCAGTAGTACTAGACTAGCGGGAGGTACCGGGGAGCTGTTTTTT.

J is TRBJ1-2 and V is TRBV5-1; 8 nucleotides match TRBD1. The CDR3 loop spans 18 amino acids. V trimming: 0 bases; J trimming: 3 bases; junction bases outside the gene matches: 13. The germline gives CDR1 SGHRS, CDR2 YFSETQ. CDR3: CASSLADWGQASDYGYTF. The CDR3 DNA reads as TGCGCCAGCAGCTTGGCCGATTGGGGACAGGCTTCGGACTATGGCTACACCTTC.

The chain uses TRBV24-1 and TRBJ2-5; 10 positions match TRBD2. This CDR3 region has 15 residues. V shed 9 bases and J 5 bases; nucleotides not matched to a gene: 11. The germline CDR1 and CDR2 sequences are KGHDR and SFDVKD. The chain's CDR3 is CATGIASGSGETQYF. CDR3 nucleotide sequence: TGTGCCACCGGAATAGCTAGCGGGAGCGGTGAGACCCAGTACTTC.

The chain uses TRBV5-1 and TRBJ2-1, with TRBD1 matching over 9 bases. The CDR3 extends over 15 amino acids. J gave up 4 bases and V 4 bases, and 6 bases lay outside the gene matches. Germline CDR1 SGHRS, CDR2 YFSETQ. The CDR3 region has the DNA TGCGCCAGCAGCGTAGGACAGGGGTGGTACAATGAGCAGTTCTTC. Amino acids: CASSVGQGWYNEQFF.

This clone is a singleton in its sample. The chain couples TRBV5-5 to TRBJ1-1; perhaps TRBD1 as D (5 bases). The length of the CDR3 is 15 residues. CDR1 is SGHKS, CDR2 YYEKEE, per germline (reference sequence). Trimming cost V 2 bases and J 1 base, with 12 bases left between them. Here the CDR3 reads CASSFSGGSNTEAFF. CDR3 nucleotide sequence: TGTGCCAGCAGCTTTTCGGGGGGGTCGAACACTGAAGCTTTCTTT.

This clone has just a few counts. The J gene is TRBJ1-2, the V gene TRBV6-2 or TRBV6-3, with 8 positions matching TRBD1. V lost 5 bases and J lost 4; bases outside the gene matches: 6. CDR1 and CDR2 (germline): MNHEY, SVGEGT. This CDR3 has 14 residues. The CDR3 DNA is TGTGCCAGCAGTCGGGACAGGATCGTCTATGGCTACACCTTC. Translation: CASSRDRIVYGYTF.

This clone has just a few counts. This chain links TRBV9 with TRBJ1-1; D gene unclear. V dropped 2 bases and J dropped 1 base, with 18 bases sitting between them. The length of the CDR3 is 17 residues. CDR1 is SGDLS and CDR2 is YYNGEE in the germline V gene. This CDR3 reads CASSVVHGGSGNTEAFF. The CDR3, as DNA: TGTGCCAGCAGCGTGGTTCACGGAGGGTCGGGGAACACTGAAGCTTTCTTT. Full variable domain (remainder filled in from reference TRBV9 and TRBJ1-1): DSGVTQTPKHLITATGQRVTLRCSPRSGDLSVYWYQQSLDQGLQFLIQYYNGEERAKGNILERFSAQQFPDLHSELNLSSLELGDSALYFCASSVVHGGSGNTEAFFGQGTRLTVV.

The V gene is TRBV19, the J gene TRBJ2-3; 15 nucleotides align to TRBD2. CDR3 length equals 17 residues. CDR1 and CDR2 from the germline V gene are LNHDA and SQIVND (reference sequence). The ends lost 5 bases at V and 3 bases at J; junction bases unmatched: 6. The CDR3 is CASSPPGLAGGTDTQYF. DNA for the CDR3: TGTGCCAGTAGTCCCCCGGGACTAGCGGGAGGAACAGATACGCAGTATTTT.

The chain employs TRBV5-4 and TRBJ1-2; D call uncertain. Germline CDR1 reads SGHNT; CDR2 reads YYREEE (reference sequence). Trimming stripped 4 bases from V and 4 bases from J, with 14 bases between. The CDR3 extends over 14 amino acids. This CDR3 reads CASSLGQEVYGYTF. In DNA form, the CDR3 reads TGTGCCAGCAGCCTAGGCCAGGAGGTCTATGGCTACACCTTC.